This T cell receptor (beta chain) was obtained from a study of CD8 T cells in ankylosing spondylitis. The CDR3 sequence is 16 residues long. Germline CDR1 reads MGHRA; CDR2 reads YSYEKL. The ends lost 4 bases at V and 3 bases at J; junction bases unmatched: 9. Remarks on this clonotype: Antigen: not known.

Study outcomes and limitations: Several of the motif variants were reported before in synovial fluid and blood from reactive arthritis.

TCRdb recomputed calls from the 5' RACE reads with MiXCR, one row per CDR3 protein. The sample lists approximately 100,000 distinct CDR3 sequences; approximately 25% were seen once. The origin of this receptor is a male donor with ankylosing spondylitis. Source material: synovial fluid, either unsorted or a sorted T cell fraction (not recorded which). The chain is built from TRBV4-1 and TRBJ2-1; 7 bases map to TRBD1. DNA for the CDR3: TGCGCCAGCAGCCCCCCCGACAGGGCCGTCTACAATGAGCAGTTCTTC. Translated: CASSPPDRAVYNEQFF.